These 8 T cell receptor beta chains came from one sample sequenced in a study of T cells in Graves' hyperthyroidism and ophthalmopathy. The source material, RNA transcripts, was used to amplify TCR beta CDR3 regions. First-round RT-PCR of the TCR CDR3 relied on the HTBI primer set. In TCRdb, the multiplex PCR reads were re-called with MiXCR into one record per CDR3 protein. The sample contains some 500,000 distinct CDR3 sequences, about 15% of which appear only once. The sample consisted of blood. These receptors were obtained from a woman under 30 with Graves' hyperthyroidism.

This clonotype was counted many times. J is TRBJ2-7 and V is TRBV13; TRBD2 aligns across 11 bases. This CDR3 has 15 amino acids. Trimming at V came to 5 bases and at J to 4 bases, leaving 7 bases not matched to a gene. Germline V gives CDR1 PRHDT, CDR2 FYEKMQ (reference sequence). CDR3 region: CASSPVGTSGYEQYF. CDR3 DNA sequence: TGTGCCAGCAGCCCCGTGGGGACTAGCGGATACGAGCAGTACTTC.

Of note for this clonotype: An end of the junction does not agree with germline; a read error may underlie this. The CDR3 protein is CAWRSGQLTDTQYF. In DNA, the CDR3 is TGTGCCTGGAGGTCGGGACAGCTCACAGATACACAGTATTTT. The chain carries TRBV30 and TRBJ2-3; TRBD1 matches 7 bases. In germline, CDR1 is GTSNPN, CDR2 SVGIG (reference sequence). The CDR3 consists of 14 residues.

This clonotype appeared a few times. V and J are TRBV7-8 and TRBJ2-3; the match to TRBD2 covers 7 bases. V was pared by 5 bases and J by 0 bases, with 8 bases of the junction left unmatched. CDR1 SGHVS and CDR2 FQNEAQ come from the germline V gene. The CDR3 is made up of 16 amino acids. The CDR3 protein is CASSRRGGRSTDTQYF. As DNA, the CDR3 is TGTGCCAGCAGCAGAAGGGGAGGGCGGAGCACAGATACGCAGTATTTT. Full variable domain (rest looked up from reference TRBV7-8 and TRBJ2-3): GAGVSQSPRYKVAKRGQDVALRCDPISGHVSLFWYQQALGQGPEFLTYFQNEAQLDKSGLPSDRFFAERPEGSVSTLKIQRTQQEDSAVYLCASSRRGGRSTDTQYFGPGTRLTVL.

This sequence joins TRBV5-1 and TRBJ2-5, with 10 bases identical to TRBD2. With 4 bases clipped from V and 2 bases from J, the junction kept 11 bases outside the gene matches. Germline assignment: CDR1 SGHRS and CDR2 YFSETQ. CDR3 length equals 17 residues. The CDR3 sequence: CASSEPSGSRTQETQYF. Written as DNA, the CDR3 is TGCGCCAGCAGCGAGCCTAGCGGGAGCCGGACTCAAGAGACCCAGTACTTC.

As to this clonotype: A much larger clone differs from this one at a single base, so this may be a read error. The rearrangement joins TRBV27 to TRBJ2-7; possible D gene TRBD2, 5 bases. The CDR3 sequence is 14 residues long. Germline CDR1 reads MNHEY; CDR2 reads SMNVEV (reference sequence). V was trimmed by 5 bases and J by 0 bases, leaving 11 bases between them. CDR3 DNA sequence: TGTGCCAGCAGTGACCCGGACTCCTCCTACGAGCAGTACTTC. The encoded protein is CASSDPDSSYEQYF.

There are many counts of this clonotype. V usage is TRBV27 and J usage is TRBJ2-7; 13 positions agree with TRBD2. The CDR3 covers 15 residues. V was clipped by 6 bases and J by 4 bases; unmatched bases: 6. Per the germline V gene, CDR1 is MNHEY and CDR2 is SMNVEV (reference sequence). The CDR3 coding sequence is TGTGCCAGCAGATGGTCGGGACTAGCGGGATACGAGCAGTACTTC. Translated: CASRWSGLAGYEQYF.

Ten or more counts support this clonotype. As DNA, the CDR3 is TGTGCCAGCAGTTTGCGATATAGCAATCAGCCCCAGCATTTT. Encoded protein: CASSLRYSNQPQHF. This chain links TRBV27 with TRBJ1-5; D remains unclear. Germline V CDR1 and CDR2: MNHEY, SMNVEV (reference sequence). The CDR3 length is 14 residues. V lost 3 bases and J lost 0, with 6 bases in between.

This clonotype was seen many times. V usage is TRBV30 and J usage is TRBJ1-5, with no clear D. Germline V CDR1 and CDR2: GTSNPN, SVGIG (reference sequence). This CDR3 region has 13 residues. Between the trimmed V and J ends, which lost 0 bases and 2 bases, there was a span of 5 bases. The CDR3 loop is CAWSVSGNQPQHF. The DNA for the CDR3 is TGTGCCTGGAGTGTCAGTGGCAATCAGCCCCAGCATTTT. Looking up the rest from reference TRBV30 and TRBJ1-5 gives the full variable domain: SQTIHQWPATLVQPVGSPLSLECTVEGTSNPNLYWYRQAAGRGLQLLFYSVGIGQISSEVPQNLSASRPQDRQFILSSKKLLLSDSGFYLCAWSVSGNQPQHFGDGTRLSIL.